The clone carrying this TCR beta chain was picked up a small number of times. The antigen is not known. This entry is derived from a study of memory CD4+ T cells and cytomegalovirus serostatus. Study results and caveats: Median bootstrapped AUC for CMV status was approximately 0.96 originally, 0.9 to 0.93 US-trained. Each of some 67 CMV-associated TCRbeta sequences occurred in one to five individuals.

The assay was immunoSEQ multiplex PCR, and TCRdb's table has in-frame clones only and misses some. Of 20,000 to 30,000 clones in the sample, roughly 75% were seen once. CDR3 length: 16 amino acids. V shed 0 bases and J shed 1 base, with 12 bases lying between them. Germline CDR1 is LGHNA and CDR2 is YNFKEQ. Single viable CD3+CD4+CD8-CD45RO+ cells were sorted as the memory CD4+ T cells. Donors' CMV status reflects serum IgG against pp150, pp28, p38, p52. Positive selection with CD4 microbeads enriched total CD4+ T cells. This sequence originates from an adult in good health and CMV-seronegative. Sequencing was done on a sample of memory CD4+ T cells from blood. The genes are TRBV4-2 and TRBJ1-1; D is undetermined. The DNA of the CDR3 is TGTGCCAGCAGCCAAGATTATTCACAAGCGAACACTGAAGCTTTCTTT. Its translation: CASSQDYSQANTEAFF.